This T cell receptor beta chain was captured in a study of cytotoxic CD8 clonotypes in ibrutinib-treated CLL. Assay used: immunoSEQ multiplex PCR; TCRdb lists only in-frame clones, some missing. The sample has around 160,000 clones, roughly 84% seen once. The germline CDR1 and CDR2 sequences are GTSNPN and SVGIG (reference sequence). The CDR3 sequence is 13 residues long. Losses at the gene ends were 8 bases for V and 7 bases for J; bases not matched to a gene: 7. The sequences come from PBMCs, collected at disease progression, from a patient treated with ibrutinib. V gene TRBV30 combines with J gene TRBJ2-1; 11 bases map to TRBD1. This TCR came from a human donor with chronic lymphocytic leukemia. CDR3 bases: TGTGCCACAAGGACAGGGGGCGGGAATGAGCAGTTCTTC. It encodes CATRTGGGNEQFF.